The 30 T cell receptor beta chains given below trace back to one sample, sequenced in a study of shared clonotypes between healthy human individuals. Clones were read by immunoSEQ multiplex PCR, and TCRdb kept only the in-frame ones, dropping some. The table records under 150,000 clones, about 63% of them present only once. Specimen: memory CD8+ T cells sorted from blood. Stated subset: CD45RO+ cells pooled with CCR7-negative TemRA cells. These TCRs come from a woman between 25 and 40 years old in good health.

The chain recombines TRBV15 with TRBJ1-1; unclear D gene. V dropped 1 base and J dropped 1 base, with 7 bases sitting between them. Germline lookup yields CDR1 LNHNV and CDR2 YYDKDF (reference sequence). CDR3 length: 14 residues. The CDR3 here is CATSRVLRNTEAFF. In nucleotides, the CDR3 is TGTGCCACCAGCAGAGTTTTGAGGAACACTGAAGCTTTCTTT. The entire variable domain, with the rest obtained from reference TRBV15 and TRBJ1-1, is as follows: DAMVIQNPRYQVTQFGKPVTLSCSQTLNHNVMYWYQQKSSQAPKLLFHYYDKDFNNEADTPDNFQSRRPNTSFCFLDIRSPGLGDTAMYLCATSRVLRNTEAFFGQGTRLTVV.

The chain links TRBV4-2 to TRBJ2-7; maybe TRBD2 (5 bases). Germline V gene sequence: CDR1 LGHNA, CDR2 YNFKEQ. The CDR3 spans 17 residues. The germline V and J ends were trimmed by 0 bases and 2 bases, with 17 bases remaining between them. The CDR3 DNA reads TGTGCCAGCAGCCAAGAGGCGTCCGGGGTCCAAACCTACGAGCAGTACTTC. This gives the protein CASSQEASGVQTYEQYF.

The chain links TRBV27 to TRBJ2-7; 7 bases match TRBD1. Germline loops: CDR1 MNHEY, CDR2 SMNVEV (reference sequence). The CDR3 has 13 amino acids. J lost 8 bases, V lost 5 bases, and 9 bases had no gene match. In nucleotides, the CDR3 is TGTGCCAGCAGTGTCCCGGGACAGTTACAGCAGTACTTC. Its translation: CASSVPGQLQQYF.

This chain links TRBV11-2 with TRBJ2-1, with 7 bases matching TRBD2. Germline values: CDR1 SGHAT, CDR2 FQNNGV. J was trimmed by 7 bases and V by 1 base; bases with no gene match: 13. CDR3 length: 17 amino acids. CDR3 DNA sequence: TGTGCCAGCAGCTTAGGGTCGGCGGGAGATGGCGGAAATGAGCAGTTCTTC. This codes for CASSLGSAGDGGNEQFF.

The chain carries TRBV23-1 and TRBJ2-7, with 8 bases lining up with TRBD2. Being an ORF, TRBV23-1 has a function that is uncertain. The junction had 5 bases not matched to a gene; V was cut back by 10 bases and J by 0 bases. The CDR3 is 13 residues long. The DNA of the CDR3 is TGCGCCACCAGACTAGCGCTCTCCTACGAGCAGTACTTC. As protein: CATRLALSYEQYF.

The chain is built from TRBV6-5 and TRBJ2-2; D unclear. The CDR3 has 14 residues. Germline values: CDR1 MNHEY, CDR2 SVGAGI. V lost 2 bases and J lost 9, with 13 bases in between. The CDR3 nucleotides are TGTGCCAGCAGTTACGACCCACCGGCGAGGGAGCTGTTTTTT. This gives the protein CASSYDPPARELFF.

This rearrangement joins TRBV4-2 to TRBJ1-4, with TRBD1 matching over 9 bases. The CDR3 length is 15 residues. The V gene's germline CDR1 is LGHNA and CDR2 YNFKEQ. V was pared by 2 bases and J by 7 bases, with 5 bases of the junction left unmatched. CDR3 bases: TGTGCCAGCAGCCAACTCGGGACAGGGTCTGAAAAACTGTTTTTT. It specifies CASSQLGTGSEKLFF.

On this clone itself: Other DNA sequences from this sample encode an identical CDR3 as well. The rearrangement joins TRBV6-4 to TRBJ2-2; unclear D gene. The V gene lost 0 bases and the J gene lost 4 bases, with 6 bases spanning the gap. The CDR3 contains 14 residues. Germline V gene data show CDR1 as MRHNA and CDR2 as SNTAGT. CDR3 DNA: TGTGCCAGCAGTGACTCGTTGGGCACCGGGGAGCTGTTTTTT. Protein product: CASSDSLGTGELFF.

The chain has TRBV6-1 and TRBJ1-3; D remains unclear. This CDR3 is built from 16 residues. The germline V gene encodes CDR1 MNHNS and CDR2 SASEGT. The V gene lost 4 bases and the J gene lost 1 base, with 14 bases spanning the gap. CDR3 in amino acids: CASSAGHSRSGNTIYF. CDR3 DNA: TGTGCCAGCAGTGCGGGTCATTCCCGTTCTGGAAACACCATATATTTT.

This clone was found a few times. The rearrangement uses TRBV19 and TRBJ1-1; weak D call: TRBD1 (6 bases). The CDR3 has 15 residues. In germline, CDR1 is LNHDA, CDR2 SQIVND (reference sequence). V was cut by 5 bases and J by 0 bases, with 13 bases left in between. CDR3 coding DNA: TGTGCCAGTAGTGCACAGGGACGGTTGAACACTGAAGCTTTCTTT. Its protein is CASSAQGRLNTEAFF.

This clone came up many times. This rearrangement joins TRBV6-1 to TRBJ2-1; TRBD2 is a possible D gene (6 bases). There are 16 residues in the CDR3. Trimming took off 4 bases at V and 1 base at J, with 14 bases between the two ends. Germline V gene sequence: CDR1 MNHNS, CDR2 SASEGT. The CDR3 bases are TGTGCCAGCAGTGTATCCAGCGGAGGGTCCTACAATGAGCAGTTCTTC. It encodes CASSVSSGGSYNEQFF.

The chain links TRBV7-9 to TRBJ2-1; 10 bases match TRBD1. Germline V gene lookup returns CDR1 SEHNR and CDR2 FQNEAQ (reference sequence). J gave up 2 bases and V 5 bases, and 3 bases lay outside the gene matches. This CDR3 has 15 residues. In nucleotides, the CDR3 is TGTGCCAGCAGCCCCGACAGGGGGCCCTACAATGAGCAGTTCTTC. It is translated as CASSPDRGPYNEQFF.

The V and J genes are TRBV13 and TRBJ1-1; D not certain. This CDR3 is built from 14 residues. The germline gives CDR1 PRHDT, CDR2 FYEKMQ (reference sequence). V was shortened by 0 bases and J by 1 base, with 6 bases between the two germline ends. The CDR3 DNA follows: TGTGCCAGCAGCTTAGGCCTAAAGAACACTGAAGCTTTCTTT. Its protein is CASSLGLKNTEAFF.

The table lists this clone with many counts. This specimen includes other DNA sequences encoding the same CDR3. This chain links TRBV6-4 with TRBJ2-1, with 8 positions matching TRBD2. This CDR3 comprises 15 residues. V lost 4 bases to trimming and J lost 0 bases; unmatched junction nucleotides: 2. Germline V lookup: CDR1 MRHNA, CDR2 SNTAGT. The CDR3 nucleotides are TGTGCCAGCAGTGTTGCGGGGGGCTCCTACAATGAGCAGTTCTTC. Protein product: CASSVAGGSYNEQFF.

The CDR3, as DNA: TGCAGCGGGATCCGGGACTCAACCCCTACTACGCAGTATTTT. It codes for CSGIRDSTPTTQYF. The chain links TRBV29-1 to TRBJ2-3, with a possible D match to TRBD2 (6 bases). This CDR3 contains 14 residues. Trimming removed 7 bases from V and 8 bases from J, with 22 bases in between. CDR1 and CDR2 (germline): SQVTM, ANQGSEA.

V and J are TRBV28 and TRBJ1-5; the D is unclear. There are 14 residues in the CDR3. The V gene lost 4 bases and the J gene lost 4 bases, with 11 bases spanning the gap. Germline CDR1 reads MDHEN; CDR2 reads SYDVKM. DNA for the CDR3: TGTGCCAGCAGTTGGGCCAGCGGTAATCAGCCCCAGCATTTT. Residues: CASSWASGNQPQHF.

The chain recombines TRBV28 with TRBJ1-5; tentatively, D is TRBD1 (5 bases). Germline V gene sequence: CDR1 MDHEN, CDR2 SYDVKM. Between the trimmed V and J ends, which lost 2 bases and 0 bases, there was a span of 11 bases. The CDR3 has 16 residues. CDR3 region: CASSLPGFYSNQPQHF. CDR3 sequence (DNA): TGTGCCAGCAGTTTACCAGGGTTTTATAGCAATCAGCCCCAGCATTTT.

This clone has just a few counts. V usage is TRBV28 and J usage is TRBJ1-5, with D perhaps matching TRBD1 (5 bases). CDR1 and CDR2 (germline): MDHEN, SYDVKM. The V end was cut by 7 bases, the J end by 0 bases, with 10 bases between. The CDR3 runs to 14 residues. The CDR3 DNA reads TGTGCCAGCATAGGAGACAGTAGCAATCAGCCCCAGCATTTT. As protein: CASIGDSSNQPQHF.

The chain uses TRBV28 and TRBJ1-6; 7 bases line up with TRBD1. The CDR3 is made up of 17 amino acids. The V gene's germline CDR1 is MDHEN and CDR2 SYDVKM. V trimming: 5 bases; J trimming: 8 bases; junction bases outside the gene matches: 15. Here the CDR3 DNA reads TGTGCCAGCAGTCGGCCCCTCACAGGGGTTGGGGATTCACCCCTCCACTTT. The encoded protein is CASSRPLTGVGDSPLHF.

The chain employs TRBV9 and TRBJ2-2; TRBD1 is a possible D gene (5 bases). Germline V CDR1 and CDR2: SGDLS, YYNGEE. Trimming removed 1 base at V and 7 bases at J, with 20 bases between. This CDR3 region has 17 residues. In nucleotides, the CDR3 is TGTGCCAGCAGCGTATTAGCCGTGGCAGGGTCCATCGGGGAGCTGTTTTTT. Translating gives CASSVLAVAGSIGELFF.

The chain is built from TRBV5-1 and TRBJ2-7; no firm D call. The germline CDR1 and CDR2 sequences are SGHRS and YFSETQ. The CDR3 covers 14 residues. Trimming removed 0 bases from V and 3 bases from J, with 10 bases in between. The CDR3 nucleotides are TGCGCCAGCAGCTTGGTGCCCAGAGACTACGAGCAGTACTTC. Translation gives CASSLVPRDYEQYF.

The rearrangement uses TRBV11-2 and TRBJ2-1; 11 bases are a match to TRBD2. Trimming cost V 4 bases and J 0 bases; bases outside gene matches: 2. Germline-derived CDR1 and CDR2 are SGHAT and FQNNGV. This CDR3 has 16 residues. The DNA for the CDR3 is TGTGCCAGCAGCTCTACTAGCGGGAGCTCCTACAATGAGCAGTTCTTC. Its translation: CASSSTSGSSYNEQFF.

The chain uses TRBV5-1 and TRBJ2-6; D gene unclear. Looked up from germline, CDR1 is SGHRS and CDR2 is YFSETQ. The ends were cut back, 6 bases at V and 5 bases at J, with 21 bases in the middle. This CDR3 contains 17 residues. Here the CDR3 DNA reads TGCGCCAGCATTTGCAATCGGTTCACAAGTCGGGCCAACGTCCTGACTTTC. It translates to CASICNRFTSRANVLTF. The full variable domain, rest sourced from reference TRBV5-1 and TRBJ2-6, is KAGVTQTPRYLIKTRGQQVTLSCSPISGHRSVSWYQQTPGQGLQFLFEYFSETQRNKGNFPGRFSGRQFSNSRSEMNVSTLELGDSALYLCASICNRFTSRANVLTFGAGSRLTVL.

The gene calls are TRBV5-1 and TRBJ2-7, with 7 bases aligning to TRBD1. Trimming removed 4 bases from V and 1 base from J; junction bases left unmatched: 5. This CDR3 has 14 amino acids. Germline-derived CDR1 and CDR2 are SGHRS and YFSETQ. The CDR3 region has the DNA TGCGCCAGCAGCGGGGGCAGGGGGTCCTACGAGCAGTACTTC. It translates to CASSGGRGSYEQYF.

This clone appeared a few times. This may be a read error: a much more frequent sequence differs by one nucleotide. This chain connects TRBV6-1 to TRBJ2-7; D uncertain. CDR3 length: 12 amino acids. Trimming took 2 bases from V and 3 from J, leaving 5 bases between them. Germline CDR1 is MNHNS and CDR2 is SASEGT. The CDR3: CASSESIYEQYF. Here the CDR3 DNA reads TGTGCCAGCAGTGAATCGATCTACGAGCAGTACTTC.

The CDR3 here is CASRGGTSGYEQYF. The CDR3 bases are TGTGCCAGCAGAGGGGGGACTAGCGGTTACGAGCAGTACTTC. The genes are TRBV13 and TRBJ2-7; 11 bases line up with TRBD2. The trim removed 6 bases at V and 4 bases at J, leaving 5 bases unmatched. Germline CDR1 is PRHDT and CDR2 is FYEKMQ (reference sequence). The CDR3 loop spans 14 amino acids.

The gene calls are TRBV15 and TRBJ1-4; the D is unclear. Germline V gene lookup returns CDR1 LNHNV and CDR2 YYDKDF (reference sequence). The CDR3 totals 16 residues. Trimming took 0 bases from V and 7 from J, leaving 15 bases between them. CDR3 protein: CATSREPLQWIEKLFF. The DNA for the CDR3 is TGTGCCACCAGCAGAGAGCCCCTACAGTGGATTGAAAAACTGTTTTTT.

Only a few counts were recorded for this clone. The V and J genes are TRBV6-5 and TRBJ2-7; TRBD1 aligns across 9 bases. After removal of 6 bases from V and 0 bases from J, the junction contained 3 bases not matched to a gene. The CDR3 sequence is 14 residues long. Germline CDR1 reads MNHEY; CDR2 reads SVGAGI. Written as DNA, the CDR3 is TGTGCCAGCAGGGGGACAGGGAACTCCTACGAGCAGTACTTC. Its protein is CASRGTGNSYEQYF.

The CDR3 bases are TGTGCCAGCAGACTTCAGGACAGGGCCGACGAGCAGTACTTC. It encodes CASRLQDRADEQYF. The chain uses TRBV27 and TRBJ2-7, with 8 bases identical to TRBD1. Losses at the gene ends were 6 bases for V and 5 bases for J; bases not matched to a gene: 9. The CDR3 sequence is 14 residues long. CDR1 and CDR2 from the germline V gene are MNHEY and SMNVEV (reference sequence).

The V gene is TRBV18, the J gene TRBJ1-1; maybe TRBD1 (6 bases). Trimming took 2 bases from V and 7 from J, leaving 11 bases between them. This CDR3 contains 13 residues. Germline lookup yields CDR1 KGHSH and CDR2 LQKENI. CDR3 bases: TGTGCCAGCTCACCATTCGGACAGAGTGAAGCTTTCTTT. Protein product: CASSPFGQSEAFF.